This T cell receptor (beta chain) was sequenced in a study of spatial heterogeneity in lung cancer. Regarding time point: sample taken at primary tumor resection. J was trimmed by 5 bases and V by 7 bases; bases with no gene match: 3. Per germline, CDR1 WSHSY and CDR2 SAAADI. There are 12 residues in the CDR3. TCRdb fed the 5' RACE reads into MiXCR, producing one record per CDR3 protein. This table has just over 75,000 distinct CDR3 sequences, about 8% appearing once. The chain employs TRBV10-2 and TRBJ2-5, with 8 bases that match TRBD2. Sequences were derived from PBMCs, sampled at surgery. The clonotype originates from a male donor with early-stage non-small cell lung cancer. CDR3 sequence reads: CASTGTSETQYF. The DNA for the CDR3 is TGCGCCAGCACAGGGACTAGTGAGACCCAGTACTTC.